Sequencing of this T cell receptor (beta chain) was carried out in a study of blood T cells in healthy people across ages. About the study: Per two T cells, about one barcoded beta molecule was captured through template switching. General study points: Getting older went along with TCR beta diversity per million T cells dropping roughly linearly.

The length of the CDR3 is 18 residues. Per germline, CDR1 SGHRS and CDR2 YFSETQ. Trimming at V came to 0 bases and at J to 2 bases, leaving 10 bases not matched to a gene. A sample-barcoded 5' primer and a J-beta primer mix were used in a second PCR of about 7 to 12 cycles. TCRdb redid the calling of the 5' RACE reads with MiXCR, one entry per CDR3 protein. The repertoire has about 800,000 distinct CDR3 sequences, 55% to 70% of them found once; the top ten carry 22%. Each donor was a healthy Caucasian individual from Russia, aged roughly 6 to 95. The extraction recovered at least 6 micrograms of total RNA per sample. This clonotype was seen once. Its antigen is undetermined.

Sequencing was done on a sample of blood. This receptor was taken from a man between 25 and 39 years old in good health. The chain couples TRBV5-1 to TRBJ2-7; 11 bases align to TRBD1. As DNA, the CDR3 is TGCGCCAGCAGCTTGGGATTCCCAACGGGACAGGGGGCCTACGAGCAGTACTTC. Translated, it gives CASSLGFPTGQGAYEQYF.